This T cell receptor beta chain comes out of a study of T-cell memory formation after mild COVID-19. Study results and limitations: From day 15 to 85, contracting clones were balanced between CD4 and CD8, whereas later expanders leaned toward CD4+. For contracting clones, CD4+ ones sat mainly in CM and EM, CD8+ in EMRA.

TCR alpha and TCR beta cDNA libraries carrying sample barcodes and UMIs came from 5'RACE with constant-segment primers. TCRdb reanalysed the 5' RACE reads using MiXCR and keeps one entry per CDR3 protein. The sample records approximately 260,000 distinct CDR3 sequences, 15% to 20% being singletons. As to this clonotype: Its antigen is still unknown.

Germline V lookup: CDR1 SNHLY, CDR2 FYNNEI. The V segment lost 10 bases and the J segment 2 bases; nucleotides outside the gene matches: 6. This CDR3 region has 15 residues. The rearrangement joins TRBV2 to TRBJ2-5, with 14 bases that match TRBD2. The material sequenced was PBMCs or a T cell subset sorted from them (not recorded which). The sequence was collected from a man younger than 35 who had mild COVID-19 (a few samples of this study predate the infection). Cell type and time point are not known. The CDR3 region has the DNA TGTGCCATTGGGGGACTAGCGGGGGAGCAAGAGACCCAGTACTTC. It encodes CAIGGLAGEQETQYF.